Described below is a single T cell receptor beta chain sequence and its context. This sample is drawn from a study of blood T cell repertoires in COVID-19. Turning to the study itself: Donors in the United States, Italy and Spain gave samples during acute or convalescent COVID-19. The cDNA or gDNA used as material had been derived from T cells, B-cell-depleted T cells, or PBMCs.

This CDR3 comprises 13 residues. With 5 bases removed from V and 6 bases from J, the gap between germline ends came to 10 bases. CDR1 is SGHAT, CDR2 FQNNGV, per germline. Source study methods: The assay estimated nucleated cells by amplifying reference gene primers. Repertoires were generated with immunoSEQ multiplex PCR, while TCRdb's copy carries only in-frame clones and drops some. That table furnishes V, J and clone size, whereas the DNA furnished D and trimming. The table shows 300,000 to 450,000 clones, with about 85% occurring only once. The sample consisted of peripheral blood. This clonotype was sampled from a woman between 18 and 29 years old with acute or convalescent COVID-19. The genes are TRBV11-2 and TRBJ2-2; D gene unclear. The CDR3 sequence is CASSLIFAGELFF. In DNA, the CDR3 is TGTGCCAGCAGCCTAATTTTCGCCGGGGAGCTGTTTTTT.